In this sample, the clone carrying this TCR beta chain turned up a few times. Its antigen is not known. This sample is part of a study of T cell repertoires in cytomegalovirus infection. V was trimmed by 4 bases and J by 4 bases, leaving 13 bases between them. Germline loops: CDR1 SQVTM, CDR2 ANQGSEA. The CDR3 totals 13 residues. TCRdb independently ran MiXCR on the reads; one entry per CDR3 protein. The repertoire includes 250,000 to 300,000 distinct CDR3 sequences, over 15% of them detected once, and around 43% sits in the top ten. Findings and caveats of the study: Ex vivo, HLA-C-restricted CMV-specific TCR beta clonotypes prevailed over the rest of the response.

Sequences were obtained from CD8+ T cells from PBMCs. The rearrangement uses TRBV29-1 and TRBJ1-2; D might be TRBD1 (5 bases). The clonotype originates from a human donor in good health (CMV status not recorded). Some clones in this sample may be carry-over from other donors' samples. This chain's CDR3 is CSVGAGNLYGYTF. In nucleotides, the CDR3 is TGCAGCGTTGGGGCAGGGAATCTCTATGGCTACACCTTC.